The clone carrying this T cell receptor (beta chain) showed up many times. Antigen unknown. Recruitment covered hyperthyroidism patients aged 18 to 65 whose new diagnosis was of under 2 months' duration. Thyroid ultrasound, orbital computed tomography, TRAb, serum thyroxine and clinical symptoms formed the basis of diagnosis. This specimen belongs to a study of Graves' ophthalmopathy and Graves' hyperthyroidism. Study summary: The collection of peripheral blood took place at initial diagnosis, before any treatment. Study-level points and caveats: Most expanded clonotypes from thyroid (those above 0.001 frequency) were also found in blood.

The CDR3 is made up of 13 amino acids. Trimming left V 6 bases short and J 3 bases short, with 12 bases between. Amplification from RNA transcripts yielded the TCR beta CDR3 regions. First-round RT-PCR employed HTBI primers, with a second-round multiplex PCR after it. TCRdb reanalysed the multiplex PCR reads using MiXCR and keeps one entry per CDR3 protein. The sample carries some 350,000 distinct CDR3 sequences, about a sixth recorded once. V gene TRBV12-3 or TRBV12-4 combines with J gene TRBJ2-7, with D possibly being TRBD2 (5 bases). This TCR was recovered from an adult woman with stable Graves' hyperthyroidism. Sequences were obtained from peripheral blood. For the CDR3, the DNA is TGTGCCAGCAGCCCGGACTCGGGCTACGAGCAGTACTTC. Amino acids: CASSPDSGYEQYF.